This TCR beta chain was obtained from a study of blood T cell repertoires in COVID-19. The overall study: Collection of acute and convalescent COVID-19 samples took place in the United States, Italy and Spain. T cells, B-cell-depleted T cells, or PBMCs supplied cDNA or gDNA.

One Seattle source followed patients from active infection through their disease course. Sequenced by immunoSEQ multiplex PCR; TCRdb stores in-frame clones only, minus some. The profile shows 400,000 to 450,000 clones, 80% to 90% of them singletons. The CDR3 loop spans 15 amino acids. With V trimmed by 4 bases and J by 1 base, 5 bases remained unmatched. Germline V CDR1 and CDR2: PRHDT, FYEKMQ (reference sequence). This sequence was found in a man aged 18 to 35 with COVID-19, enrolled during active disease. The chain combines TRBV13 with TRBJ2-3; TRBD2 aligns across 7 bases. The sequenced sample was peripheral blood. The CDR3 here is CASSSWTSRTDTQYF. For the CDR3, the DNA is TGTGCCAGCAGCTCCTGGACTAGTCGCACAGATACGCAGTATTTT.